This is a list of T cell receptor beta chains from one sample in a study of kidney transplant recipient with SARS-CoV-2 infection. MiXCR, applied by TCRdb to the reads, yields one record per CDR3 protein. In the table there are 200,000 to 250,000 distinct CDR3 sequences, 25% to 35% of which are singletons. Specimen: a blood sample, collected at baseline and on day 111 from a kidney transplant recipient. These TCRs come from a male patient in his thirties who had COVID-19 and was a kidney transplant recipient. Some T cells may have come from the graft donor. Each CDR3 is given with its conserved first and last residue. Each record gives: clone size, V gene, J gene, D gene, CDR3 protein, CDR3 DNA. The D gene is left open where the match is weak. Some rows have no size entry. The others give once, few or many, or a class for an expanded clone.

clone size: many
V gene: TRBV14
J gene: TRBJ1-6
D gene: NA
CDR3 protein: CASSQERQLNSPLHF
CDR3 DNA: TGTGCCAGCAGCCAAGAGCGACAGCTTAATTCACCCCTCCACTTT

clone size: many
V gene: TRBV19
J gene: TRBJ2-1
D gene: NA
CDR3 protein: CASSMDGRNEQFF
CDR3 DNA: TGTGCCAGTAGTATGGACGGTCGCAATGAGCAGTTCTTC

clone size: many
V gene: TRBV7-7
J gene: TRBJ1-2
D gene: NA
CDR3 protein: CASSKLCKCRKTYGYTF
CDR3 DNA: TGTGCCAGCAGCAAGTTGTGTAAGTGCCGAAAGACCTATGGCTACACCTTC

clone size: NA
V gene: TRBV19
J gene: TRBJ1-4
D gene: NA
CDR3 protein: CASSSRQAPREKLFF
CDR3 DNA: TGTGCCAGTAGTTCAAGACAGGCCCCGCGGGAAAAACTGTTTTTT

clone size: many
V gene: TRBV6-4
J gene: TRBJ1-2
D gene: NA
CDR3 protein: CASSFTLSHGKTYGYTF
CDR3 DNA: TGTGCCAGCAGTTTCACTCTCTCACACGGAAAGACCTATGGCTACACCTTC

clone size: many
V gene: TRBV9
J gene: TRBJ2-7
D gene: NA
CDR3 protein: CASSVGGTPNEQYF
CDR3 DNA: TGTGCCAGCAGCGTAGGGGGGACTCCAAACGAGCAGTACTTC

clone size: many
V gene: TRBV24-1
J gene: TRBJ2-2
D gene: NA
CDR3 protein: CATSDLDGRHTGELFF
CDR3 DNA: TGTGCCACCAGTGATCTCGACGGGCGGCACACCGGGGAGCTGTTTTTT

clone size: many
V gene: TRBV18
J gene: TRBJ1-4
D gene: TRBD1
CDR3 protein: CASSKDRGNEKLFF
CDR3 DNA: TGTGCCAGCTCAAAAGACAGGGGAAATGAAAAACTGTTTTTT

clone size: many
V gene: TRBV30
J gene: TRBJ1-5
D gene: NA
CDR3 protein: CAWSVFGENNQPQHF
CDR3 DNA: TGTGCCTGGAGTGTCTTCGGGGAGAACAATCAGCCCCAGCATTTT

clone size: many
V gene: TRBV6-6
J gene: TRBJ2-7
D gene: NA
CDR3 protein: CASSYSRGTYEQYF
CDR3 DNA: TGTGCCAGCAGTTACTCACGGGGAACCTACGAGCAGTACTTC

clone size: many
V gene: TRBV11-1
J gene: TRBJ1-3
D gene: NA
CDR3 protein: CASSDAGADGNTIYF
CDR3 DNA: TGTGCCAGCAGCGATGCCGGGGCAGACGGAAACACCATATATTTT

clone size: few
V gene: TRBV7-2
J gene: TRBJ2-5
D gene: NA
CDR3 protein: CASSLGFSRETQYF
CDR3 DNA: TGTGCCAGCAGCTTAGGGTTCTCTAGGGAGACCCAGTACTTC

clone size: many
V gene: TRBV5-4
J gene: TRBJ1-2
D gene: NA
CDR3 protein: CASIIFVPGKTYGYTF
CDR3 DNA: TGTGCCAGCATAATTTTCGTACCAGGAAAGACCTATGGCTACACCTTC

clone size: many
V gene: TRBV18
J gene: TRBJ1-2
D gene: NA
CDR3 protein: CASSPRGQPTYGYTF
CDR3 DNA: TGTGCCAGCTCACCCCGAGGACAGCCCACTTATGGCTACACCTTC

clone size: many
V gene: TRBV12-5
J gene: TRBJ1-2
D gene: NA
CDR3 protein: CASGHLGLQGKTYGYTF
CDR3 DNA: TGTGCTAGTGGTCACTTGGGTTTGCAGGGAAAGACCTATGGCTACACCTTC

clone size: NA
V gene: TRBV5-1
J gene: TRBJ2-5
D gene: TRBD1
CDR3 protein: CASSSDRWQETRYF
CDR3 DNA: TGCGCCAGCAGCTCGGACAGGTGGCAAGAGACCCGGTACTTC

clone size: many
V gene: TRBV10-3
J gene: TRBJ1-2
D gene: TRBD1
CDR3 protein: CAITGQGNYGYTF
CDR3 DNA: TGTGCCATCACCGGACAGGGTAACTATGGCTACACCTTC

clone size: many
V gene: TRBV29-1
J gene: TRBJ1-2
D gene: NA
CDR3 protein: CSAKLEVGYTF
CDR3 DNA: TGCAGCGCTAAGCTCGAGGTTGGCTACACCTTC

clone size: many
V gene: TRBV3-1
J gene: TRBJ2-2
D gene: NA
CDR3 protein: CASSKSHPISGLTGELFF
CDR3 DNA: TGTGCCAGCAGCAAATCCCATCCCATTTCAGGCTTGACCGGGGAGCTGTTTTTT

clone size: many
V gene: TRBV15
J gene: TRBJ1-5
D gene: NA
CDR3 protein: CATSRDLSGPQHF
CDR3 DNA: TGTGCCACCAGCAGAGATCTAAGTGGGCCCCAGCATTTT